The sequence of this T cell receptor (beta chain) was determined in a study of blood T cell repertoires in COVID-19. Across the study: Specimens from acute and convalescent COVID-19 originated in the United States, Italy and Spain. Sources were T cells, B-cell-depleted T cells, or PBMCs; the material itself was cDNA or gDNA.

Per the original methods: Amplified reference gene primers provided the basis for estimating nucleated cell counts. Sequenced by immunoSEQ multiplex PCR; TCRdb stores in-frame clones only, minus some. V, J and clone size are those of that table, while D and trimming were read from the DNA. The table lists 150,000 to 200,000 clones, roughly 87% of them singletons. Germline V lookup: CDR1 SGHKS, CDR2 YYEKEE (reference sequence). This CDR3 comprises 15 residues. V was pared by 4 bases and J by 3 bases, with 7 bases of the junction left unmatched. The origin of this receptor is a man in his fifties or sixties with active or convalescent COVID-19. Sequencing was performed on peripheral blood. This chain joins TRBV5-5 and TRBJ2-7; 10 bases map to TRBD1. DNA of the CDR3: TGTGCCAGCAGCCCAACCGGGACAGGGGTCTACGAGCAGTACTTC. This encodes CASSPTGTGVYEQYF.